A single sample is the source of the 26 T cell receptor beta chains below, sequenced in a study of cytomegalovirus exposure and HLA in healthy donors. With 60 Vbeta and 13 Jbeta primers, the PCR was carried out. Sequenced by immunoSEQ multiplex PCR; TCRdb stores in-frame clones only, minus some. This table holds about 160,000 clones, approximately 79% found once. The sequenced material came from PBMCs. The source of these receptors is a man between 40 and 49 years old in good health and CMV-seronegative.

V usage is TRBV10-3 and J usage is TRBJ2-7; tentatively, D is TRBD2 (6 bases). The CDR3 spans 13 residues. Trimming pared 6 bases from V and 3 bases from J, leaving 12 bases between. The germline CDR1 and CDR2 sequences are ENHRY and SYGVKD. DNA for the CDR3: TGTGCCATCAGAACCGCGGGACTCTACGAGCAGTACTTC. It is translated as CAIRTAGLYEQYF.

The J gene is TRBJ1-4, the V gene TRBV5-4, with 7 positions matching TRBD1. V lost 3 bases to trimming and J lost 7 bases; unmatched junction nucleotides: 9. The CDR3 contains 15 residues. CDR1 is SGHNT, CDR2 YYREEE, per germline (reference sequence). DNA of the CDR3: TGTGCCAGCAGCTGGGAAGGGGGCAGGGGTGAAAAACTGTTTTTT. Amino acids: CASSWEGGRGEKLFF.

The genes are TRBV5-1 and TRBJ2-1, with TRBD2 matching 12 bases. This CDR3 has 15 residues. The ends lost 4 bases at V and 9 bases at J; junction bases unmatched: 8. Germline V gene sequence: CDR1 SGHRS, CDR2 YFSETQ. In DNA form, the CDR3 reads TGCGCCAGCAGCAGGACTAGCGGGACCTGGGGTGAGCAGTTCTTC. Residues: CASSRTSGTWGEQFF.

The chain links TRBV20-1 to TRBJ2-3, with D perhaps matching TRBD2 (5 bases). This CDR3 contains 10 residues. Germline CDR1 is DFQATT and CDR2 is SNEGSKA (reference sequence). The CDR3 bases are TGCGGACTGAGAACAGATACGCAGTATTTT. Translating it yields CGLRTDTQYF.

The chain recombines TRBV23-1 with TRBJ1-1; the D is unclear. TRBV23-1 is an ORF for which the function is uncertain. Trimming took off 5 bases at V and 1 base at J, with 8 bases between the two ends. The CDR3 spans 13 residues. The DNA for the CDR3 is TGCGCCAGCAGTGACAAAAAGAACACTGAAGCTTTCTTT. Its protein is CASSDKKNTEAFF.

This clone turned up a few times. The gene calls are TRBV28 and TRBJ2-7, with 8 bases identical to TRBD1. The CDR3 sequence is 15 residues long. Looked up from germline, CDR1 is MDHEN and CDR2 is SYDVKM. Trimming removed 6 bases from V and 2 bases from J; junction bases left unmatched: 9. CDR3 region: CASSSGTGWTYEQYF. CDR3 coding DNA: TGTGCCAGCAGCTCCGGGACAGGCTGGACCTACGAGCAGTACTTC.

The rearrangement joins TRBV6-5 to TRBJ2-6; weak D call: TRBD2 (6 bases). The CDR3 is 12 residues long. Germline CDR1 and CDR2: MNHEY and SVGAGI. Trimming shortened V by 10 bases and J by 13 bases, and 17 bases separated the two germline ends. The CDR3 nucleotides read TGTGCCACCCACGGGGAGGTGAGGGTCCTGACTTTC. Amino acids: CATHGEVRVLTF.

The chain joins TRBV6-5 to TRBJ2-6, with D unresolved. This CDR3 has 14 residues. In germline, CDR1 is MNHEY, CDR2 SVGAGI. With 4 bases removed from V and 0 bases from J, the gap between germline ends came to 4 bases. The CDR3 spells CASSSGSGANVLTF. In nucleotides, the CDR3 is TGTGCCAGCAGTTCGGGCTCTGGGGCCAACGTCCTGACTTTC.

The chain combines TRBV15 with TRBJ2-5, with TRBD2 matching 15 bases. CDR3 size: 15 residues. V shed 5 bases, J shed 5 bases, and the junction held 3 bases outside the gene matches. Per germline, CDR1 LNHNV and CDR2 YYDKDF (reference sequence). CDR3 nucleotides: TGTGCCACCAGCCTGGGGACTAGCGGGAGGGAGACCCAGTACTTC. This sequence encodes CATSLGTSGRETQYF. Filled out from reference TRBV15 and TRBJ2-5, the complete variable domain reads DAMVIQNPRYQVTQFGKPVTLSCSQTLNHNVMYWYQQKSSQAPKLLFHYYDKDFNNEADTPDNFQSRRPNTSFCFLDIRSPGLGDTAMYLCATSLGTSGRETQYFGPGTRLLVL.

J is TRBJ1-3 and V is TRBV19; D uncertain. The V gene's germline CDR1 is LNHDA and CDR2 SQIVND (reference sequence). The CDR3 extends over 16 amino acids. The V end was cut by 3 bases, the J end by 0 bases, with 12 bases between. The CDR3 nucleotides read TGTGCCAGTAGTATTGGTGAGGTCGTCTCTGGAAACACCATATATTTT. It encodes CASSIGEVVSGNTIYF.

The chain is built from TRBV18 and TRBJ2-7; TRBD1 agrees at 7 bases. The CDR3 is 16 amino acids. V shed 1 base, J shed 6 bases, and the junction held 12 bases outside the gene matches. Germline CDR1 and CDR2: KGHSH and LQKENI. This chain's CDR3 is CASSPQTGTVGSEQYF. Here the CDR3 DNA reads TGTGCCAGCTCACCACAAACCGGGACAGTCGGTAGCGAGCAGTACTTC.

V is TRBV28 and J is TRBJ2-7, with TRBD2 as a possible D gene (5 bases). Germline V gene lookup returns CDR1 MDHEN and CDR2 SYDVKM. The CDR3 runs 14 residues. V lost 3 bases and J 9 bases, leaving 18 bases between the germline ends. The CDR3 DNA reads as TGTGCCAGCAGTTTGGACGTAGAGGGCCCCGGGCAGTACTTC. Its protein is CASSLDVEGPGQYF.

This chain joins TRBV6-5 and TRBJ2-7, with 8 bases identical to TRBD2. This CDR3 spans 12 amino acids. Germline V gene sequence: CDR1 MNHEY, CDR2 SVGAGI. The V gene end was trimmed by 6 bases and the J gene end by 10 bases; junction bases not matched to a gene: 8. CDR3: CASSNKRESQYF. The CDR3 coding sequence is TGTGCCAGCAGCAACAAGCGGGAGAGCCAGTACTTC.

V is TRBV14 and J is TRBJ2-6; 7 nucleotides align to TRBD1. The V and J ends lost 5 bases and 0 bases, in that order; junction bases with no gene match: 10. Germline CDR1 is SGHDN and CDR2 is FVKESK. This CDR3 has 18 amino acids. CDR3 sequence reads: CASSKQGLGFSGANVLTF. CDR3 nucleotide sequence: TGTGCCAGCAGCAAACAGGGGTTAGGCTTCTCTGGGGCCAACGTCCTGACTTTC. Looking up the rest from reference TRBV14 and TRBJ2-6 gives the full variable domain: EAGVTQFPSHSVIEKGQTVTLRCDPISGHDNLYWYRRVMGKEIKFLLHFVKESKQDESGMPNNRFLAERTGGTYSTLKVQPAELEDSGVYFCASSKQGLGFSGANVLTFGAGSRLTVL.

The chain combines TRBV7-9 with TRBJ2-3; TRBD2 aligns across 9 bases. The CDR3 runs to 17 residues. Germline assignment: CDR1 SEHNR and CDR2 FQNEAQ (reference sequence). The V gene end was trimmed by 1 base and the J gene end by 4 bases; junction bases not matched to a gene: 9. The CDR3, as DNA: TGTGCCAGCAGCTTAGGGGGTTTAGCGGGAGTCCCAGATACGCAGTATTTT. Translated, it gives CASSLGGLAGVPDTQYF.

The CDR3 loop reads CASGGRLAGEQFF. In nucleotides, the CDR3 is TGTGCCAGCGGGGGCCGACTAGCGGGTGAGCAGTTCTTC. The chain carries TRBV6-1 and TRBJ2-1; TRBD2 matches 10 bases. Trimming took 8 bases from V and 9 from J; bases not matched to a gene: 7. CDR1 and CDR2 from the germline V gene are MNHNS and SASEGT. The CDR3 totals 13 residues.

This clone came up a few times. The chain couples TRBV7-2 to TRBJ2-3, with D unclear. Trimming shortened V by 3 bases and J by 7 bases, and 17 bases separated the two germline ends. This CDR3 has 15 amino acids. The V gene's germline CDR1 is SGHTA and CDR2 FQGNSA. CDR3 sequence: CASSLSPQDRNTQYF. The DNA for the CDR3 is TGTGCCAGCAGCTTGAGTCCTCAGGATCGGAATACGCAGTATTTT.

The CDR3 spells CASSASTDTQYF. Written as DNA, the CDR3 is TGTGCCAGCAGCGCTAGCACAGATACGCAGTATTTT. V usage is TRBV9 and J usage is TRBJ2-3; no reliable D call. Germline lookup yields CDR1 SGDLS and CDR2 YYNGEE. This CDR3 contains 12 residues. The V and J ends lost 3 bases and 0 bases respectively, with 2 bases between them.

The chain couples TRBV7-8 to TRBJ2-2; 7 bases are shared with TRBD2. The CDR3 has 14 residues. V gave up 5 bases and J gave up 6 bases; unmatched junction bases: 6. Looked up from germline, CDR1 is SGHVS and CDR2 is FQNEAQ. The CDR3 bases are TGTGCCAGCAGCGCCCGACTAGCATCCGGGGAGCTGTTTTTT. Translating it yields CASSARLASGELFF.

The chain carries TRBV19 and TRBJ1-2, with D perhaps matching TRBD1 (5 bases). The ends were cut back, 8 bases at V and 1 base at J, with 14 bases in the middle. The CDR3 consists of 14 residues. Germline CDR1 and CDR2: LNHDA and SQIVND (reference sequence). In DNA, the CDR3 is TGTGCCAGTTCATCCCAGGGAAATAACTATGGCTACACCTTC. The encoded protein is CASSSQGNNYGYTF. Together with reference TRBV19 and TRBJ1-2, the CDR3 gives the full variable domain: DGGITQSPKYLFRKEGQNVTLSCEQNLNHDAMYWYRQDPGQGLRLIYYSQIVNDFQKGDIAEGYSVSREKKESFPLTVTSAQKNPTAFYLCASSSQGNNYGYTFGSGTRLTVV.

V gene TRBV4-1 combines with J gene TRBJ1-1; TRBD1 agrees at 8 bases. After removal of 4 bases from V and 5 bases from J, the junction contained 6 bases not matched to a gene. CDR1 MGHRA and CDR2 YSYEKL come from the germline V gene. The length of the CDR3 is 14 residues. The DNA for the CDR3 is TGCGCCAGCAGCCGTAAGACAGGGGAGACTGAAGCTTTCTTT. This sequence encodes CASSRKTGETEAFF.

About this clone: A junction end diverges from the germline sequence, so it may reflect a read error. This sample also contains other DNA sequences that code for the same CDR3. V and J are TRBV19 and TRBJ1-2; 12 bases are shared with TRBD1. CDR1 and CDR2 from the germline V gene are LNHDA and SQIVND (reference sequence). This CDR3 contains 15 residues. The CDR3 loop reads CASSIWDRGHYGYTF. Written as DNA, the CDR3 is TGTGCCAGTAGTATCTGGGACAGGGGGCACTATGGTTACACCTTC. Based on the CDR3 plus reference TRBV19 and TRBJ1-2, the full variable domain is DGGITQSPKYLFRKEGQNVTLSCEQNLNHDAMYWYRQDPGQGLRLIYYSQIVNDFQKGDIAEGYSVSREKKESFPLTVTSAQKNPTAFYLCASSIWDRGHYGYTFGSGTRLTVV.

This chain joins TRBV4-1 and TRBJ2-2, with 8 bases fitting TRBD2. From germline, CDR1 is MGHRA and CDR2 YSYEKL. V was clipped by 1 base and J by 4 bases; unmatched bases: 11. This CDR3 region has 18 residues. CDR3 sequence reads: CASSQAFREGPITGELFF. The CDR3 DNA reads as TGCGCCAGCAGCCAAGCCTTTCGGGAGGGCCCGATCACCGGGGAGCTGTTTTTT.

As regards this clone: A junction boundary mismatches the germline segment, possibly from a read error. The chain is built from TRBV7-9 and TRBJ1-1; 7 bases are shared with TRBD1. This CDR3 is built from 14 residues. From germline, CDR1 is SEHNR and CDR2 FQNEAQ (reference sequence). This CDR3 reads CVSSSGQVGTEAFF. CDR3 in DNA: TGTGTCAGCAGCTCCGGACAGGTGGGCACTGAAGCTTTCTTT.

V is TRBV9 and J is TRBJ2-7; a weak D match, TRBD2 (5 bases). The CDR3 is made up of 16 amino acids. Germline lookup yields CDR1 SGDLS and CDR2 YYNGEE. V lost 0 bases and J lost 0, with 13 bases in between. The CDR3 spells CASSVEGENFSYEQYF. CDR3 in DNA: TGTGCCAGCAGCGTAGAGGGAGAAAACTTCTCCTACGAGCAGTACTTC.

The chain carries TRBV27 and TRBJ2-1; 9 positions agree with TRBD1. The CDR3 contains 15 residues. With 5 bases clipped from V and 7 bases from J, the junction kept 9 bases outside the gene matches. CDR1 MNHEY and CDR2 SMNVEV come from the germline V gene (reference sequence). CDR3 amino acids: CASSPDRDRGNEQFF. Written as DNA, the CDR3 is TGTGCCAGCAGTCCCGACCGTGACAGGGGGAATGAGCAGTTCTTC.